Listed below are T cell receptor beta chains from one sample, sequenced in a study of blood T cell repertoires in COVID-19. Sequencing used immunoSEQ multiplex PCR; TCRdb keeps in-frame clones, though not all of them. Of 100,000 to 150,000 clones in the sample, over 75% were seen once. The sample was peripheral blood. Source of these receptors: a man between 65 and 85 years old with active COVID-19. Both conserved end residues are part of each CDR3. Fields, in order: V gene, D gene, J gene, clone size, CDR3 DNA, CDR3 protein. D genes are given only for firm matches. Part of the rows lack a size; the others show once, few, many or a class for expanded clones.

v_call: TRBV10-3
d_call: TRBD1
j_call: TRBJ2-5
clone_size: -
cdr3_nt: TGTGCCACCAGCAAGGGGGACAGGGGGCAAGAGACCCAGTACTTC
cdr3_aa: CATSKGDRGQETQYF

v_call: TRBV5-4
d_call: TRBD1
j_call: TRBJ1-1
clone_size: once
cdr3_nt: TGTGCCAGCAGCATAGACAGGGGGAAAAGAGGGTCTGAAGCTTTCTTT
cdr3_aa: CASSIDRGKRGSEAFF

v_call: TRBV29-1
d_call: TRBD2
j_call: TRBJ2-6
clone_size: -
cdr3_nt: TGCAGCGTAGGGACTAGCGGGTTGTCTGGGGCCAACGTCCTGACTTTC
cdr3_aa: CSVGTSGLSGANVLTF

v_call: TRBV4-3
d_call: -
j_call: TRBJ1-1
clone_size: -
cdr3_nt: TGCGCCAGCAGCCAAGATCTCTCGGGGGGCAGGGGCACTGAAGCTTTCTTT
cdr3_aa: CASSQDLSGGRGTEAFF

v_call: TRBV11-2
d_call: TRBD1
j_call: TRBJ1-1
clone_size: -
cdr3_nt: TGTGCCAGCAGCCCTCCGACAGGGAATGCTTTCTTT
cdr3_aa: CASSPPTGNAFF

v_call: TRBV29-1
d_call: -
j_call: TRBJ1-1
clone_size: -
cdr3_nt: TGCAGCGCTGTACAGGGCCGGTTCCCTGAAGCTTTCTTT
cdr3_aa: CSAVQGRFPEAFF

v_call: TRBV2
d_call: TRBD2
j_call: TRBJ2-1
clone_size: -
cdr3_nt: TGTGCCAGCAGTTTATCTAGCGGGAGCTCCTACAATGAGCAGTTCTTC
cdr3_aa: CASSLSSGSSYNEQFF

v_call: TRBV5-1
d_call: -
j_call: TRBJ1-2
clone_size: -
cdr3_nt: TGCGCCAGCAGCTTGTCTCAGGGTAACTATGGCTACACCTTC
cdr3_aa: CASSLSQGNYGYTF

v_call: TRBV3-1/TRBV3-2
d_call: TRBD1
j_call: TRBJ2-7
clone_size: -
cdr3_nt: TGTGCCAGCAGACAAGCCGGGACAGGGGGAAGGCAGTACTTC
cdr3_aa: CASRQAGTGGRQYF

v_call: TRBV5-1
d_call: TRBD1
j_call: TRBJ1-1
clone_size: -
cdr3_nt: TGCGCCAGCAGCCGGACAGGGAGTGACACTGAAGCTTTCTTT
cdr3_aa: CASSRTGSDTEAFF

v_call: TRBV25-1
d_call: TRBD1
j_call: TRBJ1-3
clone_size: -
cdr3_nt: TGTGCCAGCAGTGAATGGGCCAGGGGGCTCGACACCATATATTTT
cdr3_aa: CASSEWARGLDTIYF

v_call: TRBV5-1
d_call: TRBD2
j_call: TRBJ2-3
clone_size: -
cdr3_nt: TGCGCCAGCAGCTTGGCCAAGAAGGCTAGCGGCTCCACAGATACGCAGTATTTT
cdr3_aa: CASSLAKKASGSTDTQYF

v_call: TRBV21-1
d_call: -
j_call: TRBJ2-3
clone_size: -
cdr3_nt: TGTGCCAGCAGCAAGTCCCTGGGACAGGGGGCCCCAGATACGCAGTATTTT
cdr3_aa: CASSKSLGQGAPDTQYF

v_call: TRBV18
d_call: -
j_call: TRBJ2-7
clone_size: -
cdr3_nt: TGTGCCAGCTCACCAACCCCTGAGTCCTCCTACGAGCAGTACTTC
cdr3_aa: CASSPTPESSYEQYF

v_call: TRBV4-1
d_call: -
j_call: TRBJ2-7
clone_size: -
cdr3_nt: TGCGCCAGCAGCCTCTCCCCCTCGGGGTACGAGCAGTACTTC
cdr3_aa: CASSLSPSGYEQYF

v_call: TRBV27
d_call: TRBD1
j_call: TRBJ1-5
clone_size: -
cdr3_nt: TGTGCCAGCAGTCCACAGGGGGTCGGTGGCAATCAGCCCCAGCATTTT
cdr3_aa: CASSPQGVGGNQPQHF

v_call: TRBV18
d_call: TRBD1
j_call: TRBJ2-7
clone_size: -
cdr3_nt: TGTGCCAGCTCACCCCCGGGACAGGTTTCATACGAGCAGTACTTC
cdr3_aa: CASSPPGQVSYEQYF

v_call: TRBV6-5
d_call: -
j_call: TRBJ2-7
clone_size: -
cdr3_nt: TGTGCCACTTCGGACATCTCCTACGAGCAGTACTTC
cdr3_aa: CATSDISYEQYF

v_call: TRBV28
d_call: -
j_call: TRBJ2-4
clone_size: -
cdr3_nt: TGTGCCAGCGGCCCGGGGGGCCAAAACATTCAGTACTTC
cdr3_aa: CASGPGGQNIQYF

v_call: TRBV28
d_call: -
j_call: TRBJ1-5
clone_size: few
cdr3_nt: TGTGCCAGCACCCCTCGAGGGGGTCAGCCCCAGCATTTT
cdr3_aa: CASTPRGGQPQHF

v_call: TRBV28
d_call: TRBD1
j_call: TRBJ1-2
clone_size: -
cdr3_nt: TGTGCCAGCAGGCGGACAGGAGGGGGCTACACCTTC
cdr3_aa: CASRRTGGGYTF

v_call: TRBV29-1
d_call: TRBD2
j_call: TRBJ2-1
clone_size: -
cdr3_nt: TGCAGCGTTGTAAGCGGGAGATCTCCCAATGAGCAGTTCTTC
cdr3_aa: CSVVSGRSPNEQFF

v_call: TRBV30
d_call: -
j_call: TRBJ1-1
clone_size: few
cdr3_nt: TGTGCCTGGAGTTACTCACCTCGGCGGGCTTTCTTT
cdr3_aa: CAWSYSPRRAFF

v_call: TRBV10-2
d_call: -
j_call: TRBJ1-4
clone_size: -
cdr3_nt: TGCGCCAGCAGTGTAGGGAGAAGCGGGAGTGAAAAACTGTTTTTT
cdr3_aa: CASSVGRSGSEKLFF

v_call: TRBV7-8
d_call: TRBD2
j_call: TRBJ2-7
clone_size: few
cdr3_nt: TGTGCCAGCAGCTCTAGGCCAGCGGGAGCTCAGGAGCAGTACTTC
cdr3_aa: CASSSRPAGAQEQYF

v_call: TRBV9
d_call: TRBD2
j_call: TRBJ2-5
clone_size: -
cdr3_nt: TGTGCCAGCAGCGGACTAGCGGGGATCCAAGAGACCCAGTACTTC
cdr3_aa: CASSGLAGIQETQYF

v_call: TRBV7-2
d_call: TRBD1
j_call: TRBJ2-2
clone_size: -
cdr3_nt: TGTGCCAGCAAGCAGGGGGCATCCGGGGAGCTGTTTTTT
cdr3_aa: CASKQGASGELFF

v_call: TRBV28
d_call: TRBD1
j_call: TRBJ1-1
clone_size: -
cdr3_nt: TGTGCCAGCAGACCGACAGGGGGCGCGGCCGCTTTCTTT
cdr3_aa: CASRPTGGAAAFF

v_call: TRBV5-1
d_call: -
j_call: TRBJ2-7
clone_size: -
cdr3_nt: TGCGCCAGCAGCTTGGCCGCGCGGGATGGTGGCGAGCAGTACTTC
cdr3_aa: CASSLAARDGGEQYF

v_call: TRBV28
d_call: TRBD1
j_call: TRBJ1-2
clone_size: -
cdr3_nt: TGTGCCAGCAGTTTATACGGGACAGCAACGAACTATGGCTACACCTTC
cdr3_aa: CASSLYGTATNYGYTF

v_call: TRBV7-7
d_call: -
j_call: TRBJ2-3
clone_size: -
cdr3_nt: TGTGCTAGCAGCCGAGACGCGAGGGCAGATACGCAGTATTTT
cdr3_aa: CASSRDARADTQYF

v_call: TRBV6-2/TRBV6-3
d_call: -
j_call: TRBJ2-1
clone_size: -
cdr3_nt: TGTGCCAGCAGTTACACGCAGGAACCGTTCTTC
cdr3_aa: CASSYTQEPFF

v_call: TRBV2
d_call: TRBD1
j_call: TRBJ1-4
clone_size: few
cdr3_nt: TGTGCCAGCGACAGGGGTAATGAAAAACTGTTTTTT
cdr3_aa: CASDRGNEKLFF

v_call: TRBV11-2
d_call: -
j_call: TRBJ2-7
clone_size: -
cdr3_nt: TGTGCCAGCAGCTTAGTCCTCGTGACTAGTCTTACCTACGAGCAGTACTTC
cdr3_aa: CASSLVLVTSLTYEQYF

v_call: TRBV28
d_call: -
j_call: TRBJ1-4
clone_size: -
cdr3_nt: TGTGCCAGCAGCCTGGACAGTACTTCTAATGAAAAACTGTTTTTT
cdr3_aa: CASSLDSTSNEKLFF

v_call: TRBV19
d_call: -
j_call: TRBJ1-4
clone_size: once
cdr3_nt: TGTGCCAGTAGTCTCCGGGCAACTAATGAAAAACTGTTTTTT
cdr3_aa: CASSLRATNEKLFF

v_call: TRBV6-2/TRBV6-3
d_call: -
j_call: TRBJ2-1
clone_size: -
cdr3_nt: TGTGCCAGCAGCCTTTGGCGGGCCTCGGGGAATGAGCAGTTCTTC
cdr3_aa: CASSLWRASGNEQFF

v_call: TRBV2
d_call: -
j_call: TRBJ1-1
clone_size: -
cdr3_nt: TGTGCCAGCAGTCTACAGGGTTTCGACACTGAAGCTTTCTTT
cdr3_aa: CASSLQGFDTEAFF

v_call: TRBV5-1
d_call: -
j_call: TRBJ2-7
clone_size: -
cdr3_nt: TGCGCCAGCAGCGTCCCTAGCGACTCCTACGAGCAGTACTTC
cdr3_aa: CASSVPSDSYEQYF

v_call: TRBV29-1
d_call: -
j_call: TRBJ1-1
clone_size: -
cdr3_nt: TGCAGCGTTGGAGGCAGGGTGACTGAAGCTTTCTTT
cdr3_aa: CSVGGRVTEAFF

v_call: TRBV4-3
d_call: -
j_call: TRBJ2-4
clone_size: once
cdr3_nt: TGCGCCAGCAGTCCCGGGTCCTTGGGGGGAAACATTCAGTACTTC
cdr3_aa: CASSPGSLGGNIQYF